Listed here are 27 T cell receptor beta chains from one sample, sequenced in a study of human T cells and chemical hapten exposure. Noted time point: pre-sensitization, week 0. As to treatment: therapeutic diphenylcyclopropenone sensitization with weekly scalp DPC. MiXCR, applied by TCRdb to the RACE reads, yields one record per CDR3 protein. The sample lists 200,000 to 300,000 distinct CDR3 sequences, 7.5% to 9% occurring once. Sequencing used whole blood, obtained in connection with sensitization to the hapten diphenylcyclopropenone (DPC). These receptors originate from a woman aged 40 to 55 with alopecia areata. Some clones in this sample may be carry-over from other donors' samples.

The sample holds many counts of this clonotype. The V gene is TRBV7-9, the J gene TRBJ1-3; a weak D match, TRBD1 (5 bases). This CDR3 contains 15 residues. Germline loops: CDR1 SEHNR, CDR2 FQNEAQ (reference sequence). Trimming left V 5 bases short and J 2 bases short, with 13 bases between. The CDR3 DNA follows: TGTGCCAGCAGCGCAAGGGTCAGGGCTGGAAACACCATATATTTT. Translated: CASSARVRAGNTIYF.

This clonotype was counted only a few times. This chain links TRBV20-1 with TRBJ1-2, with 12 bases matching TRBD1. Germline CDR1 is DFQATT and CDR2 is SNEGSKA (reference sequence). The CDR3 spans 18 residues. Trimming took 0 bases from V and 1 from J; bases not matched to a gene: 9. CDR3 nucleotide sequence: TGCAGTGCTAGAGATGCCGGGGACAGGGGGCGAAGTAACTATGGCTACACCTTC. Its translation: CSARDAGDRGRSNYGYTF.

In this sample, this clonotype turned up a few times. The chain carries TRBV5-1 and TRBJ1-1; TRBD1 agrees at 7 bases. Germline trimming cut 0 bases from V and 8 bases from J; bases unmatched to any gene: 4. The CDR3 contains 13 residues. Germline V gives CDR1 SGHRS, CDR2 YFSETQ. CDR3 amino acids: CASSLGDRGEAFF. The CDR3 DNA reads TGCGCCAGCAGCTTGGGGGACAGAGGGGAAGCTTTCTTT.

This clonotype was counted many times. J is TRBJ1-2 and V is TRBV7-9, with TRBD1 identical over 7 bases. CDR3 length equals 16 residues. V was pared by 5 bases and J by 4 bases, with 13 bases of the junction left unmatched. Germline CDR1 is SEHNR and CDR2 is FQNEAQ (reference sequence). The CDR3 here is CASSQPGTAGGYGYTF. As DNA, the CDR3 is TGTGCCAGCAGCCAACCTGGGACAGCTGGAGGCTATGGCTACACCTTC.

This clonotype was counted only a few times. This chain uses TRBV6-2 or TRBV6-3 with TRBJ2-1; TRBD2 matches at 13 bases. The J segment lost 7 bases and the V segment lost 4 bases, leaving 13 bases of the junction unmatched. Germline CDR1 is MNHEY and CDR2 is SVGEGT. This CDR3 has 18 amino acids. The CDR3 coding sequence is TGTGCCAGCAGTTCCGTCGGACTAGCGGGAGTAGGGGGAAATGAGCAGTTCTTC. The encoded protein is CASSSVGLAGVGGNEQFF.

The table lists this clonotype with a few counts. This rearrangement joins TRBV12-3 or TRBV12-4 to TRBJ2-1; D might be TRBD1 or TRBD2, each matching 5 bases. This CDR3 is 15 amino acids long. The V gene lost 7 bases and the J gene lost 4 bases, with 17 bases spanning the gap. The CDR3 spells CASTRDGHFYNEQFF. CDR3 sequence (DNA): TGTGCCAGCACCCGGGACGGCCATTTTTACAATGAGCAGTTCTTC.

This clonotype was counted between two and nine times. Here the CDR3 reads CASKDEQYF. The CDR3 DNA sequence: TGTGCCAGCAAGGACGAGCAGTACTTC. This chain uses TRBV2 with TRBJ2-7; D unresolved. The V and J ends lost 7 bases and 5 bases respectively, with 3 bases between them. The germline gives CDR1 SNHLY, CDR2 FYNNEI. CDR3 size: 9 residues.

This clonotype came up once. This chain links TRBV7-9 with TRBJ2-3; TRBD1 matches at 7 bases. The CDR3 loop spans 14 amino acids. V shed 4 bases, J shed 4 bases, and the junction held 5 bases outside the gene matches. CDR1 and CDR2 (germline): SEHNR, FQNEAQ (reference sequence). CDR3 sequence reads: CASSWDRIPDTQYF. In DNA, the CDR3 is TGTGCCAGCAGCTGGGACAGAATCCCAGATACGCAGTATTTT.

On this clonotype itself: Since a much larger clone is just one base distant, this may be a read error. The chain joins TRBV28 to TRBJ1-4; a weak D match, TRBD1 (5 bases). Trimming took off 8 bases at V and 4 bases at J, with 14 bases between the two ends. Germline CDR1 and CDR2: MDHEN and SYDVKM. The length of the CDR3 is 14 residues. The CDR3 DNA reads as TGTGCCAGCGCAGGGAGTGCAATTAATGAAAAACTGTTTTTT. Protein product: CASAGSAINEKLFF.

The chain combines TRBV20-1 with TRBJ1-6; D may be TRBD1 (5 bases). There are 16 residues in the CDR3. Deletions cut 2 bases from V and 0 bases from J, with 11 bases between. Germline V gives CDR1 DFQATT, CDR2 SNEGSKA (reference sequence). DNA for the CDR3: TGCAGTGCTAGACCCCCCCAGGGCTCCTATAATTCACCCCTCCACTTT. Amino acids: CSARPPQGSYNSPLHF.

The chain carries TRBV27 and TRBJ2-2, with 10 nucleotides matching TRBD1. Germline V gives CDR1 MNHEY, CDR2 SMNVEV (reference sequence). The V and J ends lost 6 bases and 4 bases, in that order; junction bases with no gene match: 8. This CDR3 comprises 16 residues. The CDR3 bases are TGTGCCAGCAGGGAACGGGACAGGGGTGTCACCGGGGAGCTGTTTTTT. This codes for CASRERDRGVTGELFF.

This clonotype has a count of ten or more. The V and J genes are TRBV3-1 and TRBJ1-5, with unresolved D. V shed 3 bases and J shed 4 bases, with 4 bases lying between them. This CDR3 is built from 12 residues. Germline assignment: CDR1 LGHDT and CDR2 YNNKEL (reference sequence). The CDR3 is CASSQGNQPQHF. CDR3 DNA: TGTGCCAGCAGCCAGGGAAATCAGCCCCAGCATTTT.

The chain carries TRBV20-1 and TRBJ1-1; TRBD1 agrees at 8 bases. The CDR3 has 12 amino acids. Germline CDR1 reads DFQATT; CDR2 reads SNEGSKA (reference sequence). The chain's CDR3 is CTGRQGATEAFF. CDR3 nucleotide sequence: TGCACTGGGAGGCAGGGGGCAACTGAAGCTTTCTTT.

A few counts support this clonotype. This sequence joins TRBV4-2 and TRBJ2-7; 9 bases line up with TRBD2. The germline V gene encodes CDR1 LGHNA and CDR2 YNFKEQ. V was pared by 4 bases and J by 4 bases, with 11 bases of the junction left unmatched. There are 16 residues in the CDR3. The CDR3 nucleotides are TGTGCCAGCAGCCCCGAACGAGGACTAGCGCTGTACGAGCAGTACTTC. Protein: CASSPERGLALYEQYF.

This clonotype was recorded at least ten times. The V call is TRBV12-3 or TRBV12-4, the J call TRBJ2-2, with D possibly being TRBD1 (6 bases). CDR3 length: 14 residues. Trimming stripped 5 bases from V and 4 bases from J, with 11 bases between. The CDR3 DNA reads as TGTGCCAGCAGTCCCGGACAGTCCACCGGGGAGCTGTTTTTT. The encoded protein is CASSPGQSTGELFF.

The chain links TRBV19 to TRBJ2-3; 13 nucleotides line up with TRBD2. CDR1 LNHDA and CDR2 SQIVND come from the germline V gene (reference sequence). V trimming: 4 bases; J trimming: 4 bases; junction bases outside the gene matches: 8. The CDR3 is 17 residues long. In DNA, the CDR3 is TGTGCCAGTAGTAACCCACTAGCGGGAGGGCCAGCAGATACGCAGTATTTT. It encodes CASSNPLAGGPADTQYF.

This clonotype was recorded a few times. The V gene is TRBV6-6, the J gene TRBJ2-1; 9 nucleotides match TRBD1. The junction had 12 bases not matched to a gene; V was cut back by 2 bases and J by 7 bases. The CDR3 totals 17 residues. The V gene's germline CDR1 is MNHNY and CDR2 SVGAGI (reference sequence). CDR3 residues: CASSYRTSGTGRNEQFF. CDR3 sequence (DNA): TGTGCCAGCAGTTACCGGACCTCCGGGACAGGGAGAAATGAGCAGTTCTTC.

DNA for the CDR3: TGCGCCAGCAGCTTGGCCGGGAGGGCCCTCAATGAGCAGTTCTTC. This codes for CASSLAGRALNEQFF. This chain connects TRBV5-1 to TRBJ2-1; 8 bases match TRBD2. The CDR3 runs 15 residues. V lost 0 bases, J lost 6 bases, and 5 bases stayed unmatched. Germline V CDR1 and CDR2: SGHRS, YFSETQ.

This chain links TRBV20-1 with TRBJ1-1; D uncertain. The CDR3 spans 13 residues. Trimming cost V 3 bases and J 5 bases, with 13 bases left between them. In germline, CDR1 is DFQATT, CDR2 SNEGSKA (reference sequence). CDR3: CSARSPRGTEAFF. CDR3 nucleotide sequence: TGCAGTGCTAGGTCGCCCAGAGGAACTGAAGCTTTCTTT.

The chain carries TRBV18 and TRBJ2-3; tentatively, D is TRBD1 (6 bases). Trimming removed 5 bases at V and 5 bases at J, with 8 bases between. The CDR3 consists of 12 residues. Germline assignment: CDR1 KGHSH and CDR2 LQKENI. The CDR3, as DNA: TGTGCCAGCTCAATGGACAGAGATACGCAGTATTTT. Translation gives CASSMDRDTQYF. The full variable domain, rest sourced from reference TRBV18 and TRBJ2-3, is NAGVMQNPRHLVRRRGQEARLRCSPMKGHSHVYWYRQLPEEGLKFMVYLQKENIIDESGMPKERFSAEFPKEGPSILRIQQVVRGDSAAYFCASSMDRDTQYFGPGTRLTVL.

This clonotype was detected a few times. The J gene is TRBJ2-1, the V gene TRBV27; TRBD2 matches at 10 bases. V shed 6 bases and J 2 bases; nucleotides not matched to a gene: 4. The CDR3 is made up of 15 amino acids. Germline-derived CDR1 and CDR2 are MNHEY and SMNVEV (reference sequence). For the CDR3, the DNA is TGTGCCAGCAGAAGAGCGGGAGGGCCCTACAATGAGCAGTTCTTC. This sequence encodes CASRRAGGPYNEQFF.

Remarks on this clonotype: A much larger clonotype is one base distant, so this may be a read error. The conserved final phenylalanine or tryptophan is absent from the CDR3, which likely points to a read error. CDR3 bases: TGTGCCAGCAGCCCGGACCTCGCGAACACCGGGGAGCTGTTTCTT. Translating gives CASSPDLANTGELFL. This chain connects TRBV2 to TRBJ2-2; D gene unclear. The CDR3 consists of 15 residues. V gave up 6 bases and J gave up 0 bases, with 11 bases separating them. The germline V gene has CDR1 SNHLY and CDR2 FYNNEI.

A few counts support this clonotype. The V gene is TRBV24-1, the J gene TRBJ2-3; 7 bases map to TRBD2. V was pared by 8 bases and J by 3 bases, with 7 bases of the junction left unmatched. This CDR3 contains 14 residues. Per germline, CDR1 KGHDR and CDR2 SFDVKD. The CDR3 DNA reads as TGTGCCACCAAGAGTGCGGGAGCGACAGATACGCAGTATTTT. It specifies CATKSAGATDTQYF.

This clonotype was picked up a small number of times. This chain uses TRBV2 with TRBJ1-5, with D possibly matching TRBD1 (5 bases). The V gene's germline CDR1 is SNHLY and CDR2 FYNNEI. The length of the CDR3 is 14 residues. The CDR3 DNA sequence: TGTGCTGCAGGGTTGGGTTATAGCAATCAGCCCCAGCATTTT. Translated: CAAGLGYSNQPQHF. Full variable domain (missing parts from reference TRBV2 and TRBJ1-5): EPEVTQTPSHQVTQMGQEVILRCVPISNHLYFYWYRQILGQKVEFLVSFYNNEISEKSEIFDDQFSVERPDGSNFTLKIRSTKLEDSAMYFCAAGLGYSNQPQHFGDGTRLSIL.

Only a few counts were recorded for this clonotype. The chain has TRBV6-2 or TRBV6-3 and TRBJ1-1; a possible D gene is TRBD1 (6 bases). Germline assignment: CDR1 MNHEY and CDR2 SVGEGT. V lost 2 bases to trimming and J lost 5 bases, with 18 bases between them. There are 16 residues in the CDR3. CDR3 region: CASSYKTGGLGTEAFF. The CDR3 nucleotides read TGTGCCAGCAGTTACAAGACAGGCGGCCTAGGGACTGAAGCTTTCTTT.

This clonotype was seen a few times. This chain connects TRBV7-9 to TRBJ2-1; either TRBD1 or TRBD2 may fit D (6 bases each). The ends were cut back, 2 bases at V and 7 bases at J, with 21 bases in the middle. The CDR3 spans 17 residues. Germline CDR1 SEHNR, CDR2 FQNEAQ (reference sequence). The CDR3 DNA reads TGTGCCAGCAGCTTACAATCGGGGGCGCCGACGCGAAATGAGCAGTTCTTC. Protein sequence: CASSLQSGAPTRNEQFF.

The CDR3 is CASGSQGPHEQYF. Here the CDR3 DNA reads TGTGCCAGCGGTTCACAGGGGCCCCACGAGCAGTACTTC. The chain combines TRBV28 with TRBJ2-7, with TRBD1 matching 7 bases. V lost 8 bases, J lost 5 bases, and 9 bases stayed unmatched. The CDR3 runs 13 residues. Germline loops: CDR1 MDHEN, CDR2 SYDVKM.